The T cell receptor (beta chain) under discussion was sequenced for a study of shared clonotypes between healthy human individuals. Assay: immunoSEQ multiplex PCR; the TCRdb copy retains only in-frame clones and omits some. This sample yields about 2.2 million clones, of which just over 90% are seen a single time; roughly 1.7% belongs to the top ten. CD8 cells classed as naive were CD45RO-negative and positively selected for CCR7, excluding terminally differentiated effector memory CD45RA+ cells. With 0 bases clipped from V and 0 bases from J, the junction kept 8 bases outside the gene matches. CDR1 and CDR2 (germline): SGHRS, YFSETQ. The CDR3 consists of 18 residues.

This TCR came from a man between 18 and 35 years old in good health. Some clones in this sample may be carry-over from other donors' samples. The sequenced sample was naive CD8+ T cells from PBMCs. The V gene is TRBV5-1, the J gene TRBJ2-1; TRBD2 matches at 8 bases. CDR3: CASSLVLAGASSYNEQFF. CDR3 nucleotides: TGCGCCAGCAGCTTGGTTCTAGCGGGTGCGAGCTCCTACAATGAGCAGTTCTTC.